This paragraph reports one T cell receptor beta chain. The data are from a study of shared clonotypes between healthy human individuals. The data were produced by immunoSEQ multiplex PCR, yet TCRdb's version contains in-frame clones alone and is incomplete. This repertoire shows about 1 million clones, roughly 80% found once; its top ten account for 1.4%. The germline V gene encodes CDR1 WNHNN and CDR2 SYGVQD (reference sequence). V lost 8 bases to trimming and J lost 1 base, with 11 bases between them. This CDR3 comprises 13 residues. Sequencing was carried out using memory CD4+ T cells sorted from blood. Sample subset: CD45RA-negative fraction. The source of this sequence is a young man in good health. This chain links TRBV10-1 with TRBJ1-1; D may be TRBD1 (5 bases). CDR3 coding DNA: TGCGCCAGCTCAGAACAGGAGAACACTGAAGCTTTCTTT. It specifies CASSEQENTEAFF.